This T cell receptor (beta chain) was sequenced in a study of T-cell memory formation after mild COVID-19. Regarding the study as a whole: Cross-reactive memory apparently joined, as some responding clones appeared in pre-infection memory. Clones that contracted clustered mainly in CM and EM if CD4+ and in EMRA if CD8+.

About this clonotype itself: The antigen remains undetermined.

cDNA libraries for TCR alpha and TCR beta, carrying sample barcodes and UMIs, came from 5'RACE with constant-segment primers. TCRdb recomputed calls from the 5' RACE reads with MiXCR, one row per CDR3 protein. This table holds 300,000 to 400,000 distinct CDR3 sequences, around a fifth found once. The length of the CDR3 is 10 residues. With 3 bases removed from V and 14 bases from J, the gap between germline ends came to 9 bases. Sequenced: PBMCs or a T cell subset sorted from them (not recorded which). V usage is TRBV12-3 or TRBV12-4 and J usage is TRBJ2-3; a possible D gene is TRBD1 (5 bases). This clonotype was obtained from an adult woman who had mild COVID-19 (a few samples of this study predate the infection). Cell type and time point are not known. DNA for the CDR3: TGTGCCAGCAGTTTGACGGACATGTATTTT. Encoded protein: CASSLTDMYF.